Below are 27 T cell receptor beta chains sequenced from a single sample in a study of blood T cell repertoires in COVID-19. Profiling relied on immunoSEQ multiplex PCR, and the TCRdb table lists in-frame clones only, not all of them. There are roughly 200,000 clones in the sample; around 84% occur only once, and about a fifth lies in the top ten. Sequencing was done on a sample of peripheral blood. These receptor sequences come from a human donor in a cohort sampled during active COVID-19.

The chain is built from TRBV6-6 and TRBJ1-4; perhaps TRBD1 as D (5 bases). V was shortened by 6 bases and J by 7 bases, with 12 bases between the two germline ends. Germline loops: CDR1 MNHNY, CDR2 SVGAGI (reference sequence). This CDR3 has 13 amino acids. The CDR3 spells CASRPREGEKLFF. CDR3 nucleotides: TGTGCCAGCAGACCCAGGGAGGGTGAAAAACTGTTTTTT.

This clone occurred a few times. V is TRBV7-9 and J is TRBJ1-2; a weak D match, TRBD1 (5 bases). CDR3 length: 15 residues. Germline CDR1 is SEHNR and CDR2 is FQNEAQ (reference sequence). The V end was cut by 5 bases, the J end by 0 bases, with 13 bases between. The CDR3 nucleotides are TGTGCCAGCAGCACAAACCAGGGTTCTAACTATGGCTACACCTTC. It specifies CASSTNQGSNYGYTF.

The chain uses TRBV18 and TRBJ1-2; D is uncertain. Germline V gene data show CDR1 as KGHSH and CDR2 as LQKENI. The V end lost 4 bases, the J end lost 7 bases, and 13 bases lay between the germline ends. The CDR3 has 13 residues. DNA of the CDR3: TGTGCCAGCTCACTCAAGGACTTTTCTGGCTACACCTTC. This translates into CASSLKDFSGYTF.

The gene calls are TRBV9 and TRBJ2-1, with 9 bases matching TRBD1. In germline, CDR1 is SGDLS, CDR2 YYNGEE. V lost 5 bases to trimming and J lost 8 bases; unmatched junction nucleotides: 5. The CDR3 extends over 13 amino acids. The CDR3 sequence: CASSADRGDEQFF. The CDR3 bases are TGTGCCAGCAGTGCGGACAGGGGTGATGAGCAGTTCTTC.

Notes on this clone: Since a much larger clone is just one base distant, this may be a read error. This CDR3 is CASSFGGGYTF. Written as DNA, the CDR3 is TGTGCCAGCAGCTTCGGGGGTGGCTACACCTTC. The gene calls are TRBV5-6 and TRBJ1-2; D might be TRBD1 (5 bases). V dropped 2 bases and J dropped 7 bases, with 6 bases sitting between them. Germline CDR1 reads SGHDT; CDR2 reads YYEEEE. The CDR3 is 11 residues long.

This rearrangement joins TRBV18 to TRBJ2-2; 7 bases are a match to TRBD1. CDR3 size: 14 residues. Trimming took 5 bases from V and 8 from J; bases not matched to a gene: 8. The germline V gene has CDR1 KGHSH and CDR2 LQKENI. CDR3 amino acids: CASSSRDSQGELFF. The CDR3 DNA follows: TGTGCCAGCTCATCACGGGACAGTCAGGGGGAGCTGTTTTTT.

This rearrangement joins TRBV14 to TRBJ2-5, with 12 bases identical to TRBD2. The CDR3 has 15 residues. The germline V gene encodes CDR1 SGHDN and CDR2 FVKESK. The junction had 5 bases not matched to a gene; V was cut back by 2 bases and J by 7 bases. The CDR3 region has the DNA TGTGCCAGCAGCCAACTAGCGGGGGGGGCCTCGACCCAGTACTTC. The encoded protein is CASSQLAGGASTQYF. Together with reference TRBV14 and TRBJ2-5, the CDR3 gives the full variable domain: EAGVTQFPSHSVIEKGQTVTLRCDPISGHDNLYWYRRVMGKEIKFLLHFVKESKQDESGMPNNRFLAERTGGTYSTLKVQPAELEDSGVYFCASSQLAGGASTQYFGPGTRLLVL.

In its sample, this clone was seen a few times. This chain connects TRBV5-8 to TRBJ2-7; 10 bases fit TRBD1. V lost 4 bases to trimming and J lost 6 bases; unmatched junction nucleotides: 7. Germline loops: CDR1 SGHTS, CDR2 YDEGEE. The CDR3 covers 14 residues. Written as DNA, the CDR3 is TGTGCCAGCAGCCGGAACCGGGACAGGGGCGAGCAGTACGTC. Translated: CASSRNRDRGEQYV.

CDR3 bases: TGTGCCAGCAGCCTGGGGACAGCAGATAATGAAAAACTGTTTTTT. Amino acid sequence: CASSLGTADNEKLFF. The chain carries TRBV7-2 and TRBJ1-4, with 7 bases that match TRBD1. Germline loops: CDR1 SGHTA, CDR2 FQGNSA. The length of the CDR3 is 15 residues. V trimming: 5 bases; J trimming: 4 bases; junction bases outside the gene matches: 7.

The J gene is TRBJ1-1, the V gene TRBV5-1, with 9 bases that match TRBD1. In germline, CDR1 is SGHRS, CDR2 YFSETQ. The CDR3 has 17 amino acids. V lost 1 base, J lost 1 base, and 8 bases stayed unmatched. The CDR3 is CASSLYGTGRRNTEAFF. The CDR3 DNA is TGCGCCAGCAGCTTGTATGGGACAGGGAGGCGGAACACTGAAGCTTTCTTT.

V and J are TRBV19 and TRBJ2-2, with a weak D call TRBD1 (6 bases). The V gene's germline CDR1 is LNHDA and CDR2 SQIVND (reference sequence). V was clipped by 0 bases and J by 2 bases, with 13 bases between them. The CDR3 runs 17 residues. This CDR3 is CASSIDLRGRNTGELFF. As DNA, the CDR3 is TGTGCCAGTAGTATAGATCTCAGGGGCAGAAACACCGGGGAGCTGTTTTTT.

The chain is built from TRBV4-1 and TRBJ2-7, with a tentative D call TRBD1 (5 bases). The CDR3 runs to 17 residues. V dropped 4 bases and J dropped 3 bases, with 22 bases sitting between them. The germline V gene encodes CDR1 MGHRA and CDR2 YSYEKL. CDR3 nucleotides: TGCGCCAGCAGCCCCCTCCCCACGAGAACAGGCGACTACGAGCAGTACTTC. Protein product: CASSPLPTRTGDYEQYF.

This clone was seen a single time. This chain connects TRBV28 to TRBJ2-6, with 8 bases fitting TRBD1. Germline loops: CDR1 MDHEN, CDR2 SYDVKM. The CDR3 contains 16 residues. V lost 5 bases, J lost 4 bases, and 7 bases stayed unmatched. CDR3 sequence (DNA): TGTGCCAGCAGTCCTCAGGGGGCGCCGGGGGCCAACGTCCTGACTTTC. It translates to CASSPQGAPGANVLTF.

This chain connects TRBV2 to TRBJ1-2, with TRBD1 as a possible D gene (6 bases). The germline V gene encodes CDR1 SNHLY and CDR2 FYNNEI. This CDR3 has 14 residues. Deletions cut 2 bases from V and 8 bases from J, with 15 bases between. The CDR3 region is CASSERQGSGGYTF. DNA for the CDR3: TGTGCCAGCAGTGAACGTCAGGGGAGTGGCGGCTACACCTTC.

The chain employs TRBV7-9 and TRBJ2-1, with D tentatively TRBD2 (6 bases). The V end was cut by 5 bases, the J end by 2 bases, with 19 bases between. The CDR3 consists of 17 residues. CDR1 and CDR2 from the germline V gene are SEHNR and FQNEAQ (reference sequence). Written as DNA, the CDR3 is TGTGCCAGCAGCAAAGGAAGGTCGGGAGCCGCCTACAATGAGCAGTTCTTC. Translated, it gives CASSKGRSGAAYNEQFF.

This clone was detected once. The chain links TRBV12-3 or TRBV12-4 to TRBJ1-1; D might be TRBD1 (5 bases). V was shortened by 7 bases and J by 2 bases, with 11 bases between the two germline ends. The CDR3 spans 13 residues. CDR3 protein: CASNKDSNTEAFF. The CDR3 DNA sequence: TGTGCCAGCAATAAAGACAGTAACACTGAAGCTTTCTTT.

V and J are TRBV27 and TRBJ2-1, with TRBD2 identical over 9 bases. The CDR3 is made up of 14 amino acids. After removal of 7 bases from V and 7 bases from J, the junction contained 8 bases not matched to a gene. Germline CDR1 MNHEY, CDR2 SMNVEV (reference sequence). In nucleotides, the CDR3 is TGTGCCAGCAAGGTAGCGGGAGAGTTTAATGAGCAGTTCTTC. It translates to CASKVAGEFNEQFF.

The gene calls are TRBV19 and TRBJ1-3; 7 bases map to TRBD1. Germline CDR1 is LNHDA and CDR2 is SQIVND (reference sequence). Germline trimming cut 8 bases from V and 0 bases from J; bases unmatched to any gene: 4. The CDR3 is made up of 14 amino acids. Written as DNA, the CDR3 is TGTGCCAGTCACAGGGGATCCTCTGGAAACACCATATATTTT. Protein: CASHRGSSGNTIYF.

The J gene is TRBJ2-1, the V gene TRBV4-2; 11 nucleotides agree with TRBD2. V dropped 3 bases and J dropped 7; count of bases not matched to a gene: 11. The V gene's germline CDR1 is LGHNA and CDR2 YNFKEQ. The CDR3 has 17 amino acids. The CDR3 DNA reads as TGTGCCAGCAGCCAGGCTCCCGGGCTAGCGGGGGGAAATGAGCAGTTCTTC. Protein: CASSQAPGLAGGNEQFF.

The chain recombines TRBV28 with TRBJ1-2; D might be TRBD1 (5 bases). Trimming pared 3 bases from V and 8 bases from J, leaving 16 bases between. This CDR3 comprises 14 residues. Looked up from germline, CDR1 is MDHEN and CDR2 is SYDVKM. The CDR3 protein is CASSLRGGGKGYTF. The CDR3, as DNA: TGTGCCAGCAGTTTGAGGGGAGGAGGGAAGGGCTACACCTTC.

The chain has TRBV6-2 or TRBV6-3 and TRBJ1-2; the D is unclear. The CDR3 sequence is 11 residues long. Germline lookup yields CDR1 MNHEY and CDR2 SVGEGT. Trimming took 2 bases from V and 9 from J, leaving 7 bases between them. The chain's CDR3 is CASSYQFRYTF. The CDR3 DNA follows: TGTGCCAGCAGTTACCAGTTCCGCTACACCTTC.

J is TRBJ2-5 and V is TRBV15; 10 bases match TRBD1. This CDR3 spans 16 amino acids. Unmatched junction bases numbered 8, after V lost 4 bases and J lost 3 bases. CDR1 and CDR2 from the germline V gene are LNHNV and YYDKDF (reference sequence). CDR3 residues: CATSTDRTGGKETQYF. DNA for the CDR3: TGTGCCACCAGCACTGACCGGACAGGGGGTAAAGAGACCCAGTACTTC.

This chain uses TRBV6-5 with TRBJ2-1; a weak D match, TRBD1 (5 bases). V was clipped by 11 bases and J by 8 bases, with 16 bases between them. This CDR3 is built from 12 residues. Germline V gene sequence: CDR1 MNHEY, CDR2 SVGAGI. The CDR3 reads CARAGNGDEQFF. The CDR3 bases are TGTGCCCGCGCAGGGAACGGTGATGAGCAGTTCTTC.

The V and J genes are TRBV18 and TRBJ1-2, with D hard to call. The CDR3 has 14 amino acids. Germline V gene data show CDR1 as KGHSH and CDR2 as LQKENI. V was pared by 3 bases and J by 4 bases, with 12 bases between. The CDR3 DNA reads as TGTGCCAGCTCACCTGAAGTACAGATCTATGGCTACACCTTC. Its protein is CASSPEVQIYGYTF. Full variable domain (outside the CDR3, taken from reference TRBV18 and TRBJ1-2): NAGVMQNPRHLVRRRGQEARLRCSPMKGHSHVYWYRQLPEEGLKFMVYLQKENIIDESGMPKERFSAEFPKEGPSILRIQQVVRGDSAAYFCASSPEVQIYGYTFGSGTRLTVV.

The chain is built from TRBV19 and TRBJ1-1; 10 nucleotides align to TRBD1. The CDR3 covers 15 residues. Trimming cost V 7 bases and J 4 bases; bases outside gene matches: 9. Germline assignment: CDR1 LNHDA and CDR2 SQIVND (reference sequence). The CDR3 sequence: CASIRDRGSVTEAFF. DNA for the CDR3: TGTGCCAGTATCCGGGACAGGGGTTCGGTCACTGAAGCTTTCTTT.

This clone turned up a few times. The chain recombines TRBV5-4 with TRBJ2-1, with D possibly being TRBD2 (7 bases). CDR3 length: 12 residues. The V gene's germline CDR1 is SGHNT and CDR2 YYREEE (reference sequence). Trimming removed 4 bases from V and 9 bases from J, with 11 bases in between. Written as DNA, the CDR3 is TGTGCCAGCAGCCCGAGGGGGGGTGAGCAGTTCTTC. Translated, it gives CASSPRGGEQFF.

This clone came up a few times. This chain joins TRBV6-5 and TRBJ2-5; tentative D call: TRBD2 (6 bases). The CDR3 spans 14 residues. Germline V lookup: CDR1 MNHEY, CDR2 SVGAGI. Between the trimmed V and J ends, which lost 0 bases and 3 bases, there was a span of 8 bases. The CDR3 is CASSYSGGKETQYF. The CDR3 coding sequence is TGTGCCAGCAGTTACTCCGGAGGGAAAGAGACCCAGTACTTC.